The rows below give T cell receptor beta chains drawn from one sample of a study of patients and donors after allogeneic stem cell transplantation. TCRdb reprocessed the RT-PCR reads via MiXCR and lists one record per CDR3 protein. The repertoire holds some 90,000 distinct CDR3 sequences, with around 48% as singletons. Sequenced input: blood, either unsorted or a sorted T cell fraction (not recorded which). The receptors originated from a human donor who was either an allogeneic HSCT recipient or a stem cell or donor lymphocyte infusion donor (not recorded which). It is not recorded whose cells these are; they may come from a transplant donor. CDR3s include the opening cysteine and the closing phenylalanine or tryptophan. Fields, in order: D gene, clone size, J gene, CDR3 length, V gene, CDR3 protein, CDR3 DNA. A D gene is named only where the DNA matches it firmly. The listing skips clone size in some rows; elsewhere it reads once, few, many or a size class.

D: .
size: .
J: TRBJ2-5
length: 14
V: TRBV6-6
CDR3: CASSYGLPQETQYF
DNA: TGTGCCAGCAGTTATGGATTACCCCAAGAGACCCAGTACTTC

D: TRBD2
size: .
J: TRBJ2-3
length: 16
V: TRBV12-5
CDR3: CASGYLAGGYTDTQYF
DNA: TGTGCTAGTGGTTACTTAGCGGGAGGCTACACAGATACGCAGTATTTT

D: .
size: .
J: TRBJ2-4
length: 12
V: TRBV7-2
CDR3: CASSFSSLIQYF
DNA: TGTGCCAGCAGCTTCTCATCCCTGATTCAGTACTTC

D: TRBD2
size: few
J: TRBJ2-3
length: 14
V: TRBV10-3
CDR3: CAISGGSGGFTQYF
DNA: TGTGCCATCAGTGGAGGATCGGGAGGGTTTACGCAGTATTTT

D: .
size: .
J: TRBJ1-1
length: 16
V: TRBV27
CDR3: CASSLRHPRQETEAFF
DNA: TGTGCCAGCAGTTTAAGGCACCCCAGACAGGAGACTGAAGCTTTCTTT

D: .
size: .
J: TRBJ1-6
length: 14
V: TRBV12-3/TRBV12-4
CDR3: CASTARQGWSPLHF
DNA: TGTGCCAGCACGGCGCGGCAGGGGTGGTCACCCCTCCACTTT

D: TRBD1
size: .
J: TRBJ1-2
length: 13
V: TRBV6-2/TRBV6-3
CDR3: CASGTGDRYGYTF
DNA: TGTGCCAGCGGCACAGGGGATCGATATGGCTACACCTTC

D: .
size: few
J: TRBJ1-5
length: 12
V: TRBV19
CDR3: CAGGGTKQPQHF
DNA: TGTGCCGGCGGAGGGACGAAACAGCCCCAGCATTTT

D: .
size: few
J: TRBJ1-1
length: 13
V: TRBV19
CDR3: CASSIVRGDDAFF
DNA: TGTGCCAGTAGTATAGTCCGGGGTGACGACGCTTTCTTT

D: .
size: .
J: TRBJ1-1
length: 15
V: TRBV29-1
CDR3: CSVEEAGRVVTEAFF
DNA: TGCAGCGTTGAAGAGGCTGGCAGGGTGGTCACTGAAGCTTTCTTT

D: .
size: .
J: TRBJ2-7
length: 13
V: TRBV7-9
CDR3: CASSSLLGNEQYF
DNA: TGTGCCAGCAGCTCCCTGCTAGGGAACGAGCAGTACTTC

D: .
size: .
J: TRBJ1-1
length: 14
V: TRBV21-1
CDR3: CASSKLGRDTEAFF
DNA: TGTGCCAGCAGCAAACTGGGGAGGGACACTGAAGCTTTCTTT

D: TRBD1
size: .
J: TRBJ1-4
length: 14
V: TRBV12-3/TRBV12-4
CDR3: CASSRTGVKEKLFF
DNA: TGTGCCAGCAGCCGAACAGGGGTTAAGGAAAAACTGTTTTTT

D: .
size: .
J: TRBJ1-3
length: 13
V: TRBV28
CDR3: CVAAGITGNTIYF
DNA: TGTGTCGCGGCCGGGATAACTGGAAACACCATATATTTT

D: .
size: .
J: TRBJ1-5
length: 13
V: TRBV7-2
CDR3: CASSLGPLEPQHF
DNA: TGTGCCAGCAGCTTAGGGCCCCTTGAGCCCCAGCATTTT

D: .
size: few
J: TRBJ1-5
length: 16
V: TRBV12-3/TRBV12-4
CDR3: CASREGTEDSNQPQHF
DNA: TGTGCCAGCAGGGAGGGAACGGAAGATAGCAATCAGCCCCAGCATTTT

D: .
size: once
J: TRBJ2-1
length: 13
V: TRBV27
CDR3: CASSIPANNEQFF
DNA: TGTGCCAGCAGTATTCCGGCTAACAATGAGCAGTTCTTC

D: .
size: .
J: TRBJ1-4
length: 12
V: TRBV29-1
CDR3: CSVGRVDEKLFF
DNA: TGCAGCGTTGGCAGGGTAGATGAAAAACTGTTTTTT

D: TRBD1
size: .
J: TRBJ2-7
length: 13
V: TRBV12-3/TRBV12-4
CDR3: CASSNQGVGEQYF
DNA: TGTGCCAGCAGTAACCAGGGGGTTGGCGAGCAGTACTTC

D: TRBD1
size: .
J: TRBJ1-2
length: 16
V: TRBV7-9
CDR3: CASSFALGTALYGYTF
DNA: TGTGCCAGCAGCTTCGCTTTGGGGACAGCTTTATATGGCTACACCTTC

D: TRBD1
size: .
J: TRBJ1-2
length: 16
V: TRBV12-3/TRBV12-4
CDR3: CASSPAPGQGKYGYTF
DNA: TGTGCCAGCAGTCCCGCGCCGGGACAGGGGAAGTATGGCTACACCTTC

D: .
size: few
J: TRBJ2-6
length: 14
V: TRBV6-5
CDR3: CASSFSSGANVLTF
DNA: TGTGCCAGCAGTTTTTCCTCTGGGGCCAACGTCCTGACTTTC

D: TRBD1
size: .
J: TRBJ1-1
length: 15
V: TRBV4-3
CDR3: CASSQGSRDSSEAFF
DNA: TGCGCCAGCAGCCAAGGGTCCCGGGACAGTAGTGAAGCTTTCTTT

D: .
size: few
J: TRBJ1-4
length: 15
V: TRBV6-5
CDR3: CASSYSRQTNEKLFF
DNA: TGTGCCAGCAGTTACTCTCGCCAGACTAATGAAAAACTGTTTTTT

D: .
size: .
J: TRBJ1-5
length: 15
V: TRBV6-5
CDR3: CASSRDGGRNQPQHF
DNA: TGTGCCAGCAGTCGGGACGGGGGACGCAATCAGCCCCAGCATTTT

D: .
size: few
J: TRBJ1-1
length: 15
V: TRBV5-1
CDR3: CASTILGGANTEAFF
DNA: TGCGCCAGCACCATACTGGGCGGGGCGAACACTGAAGCTTTCTTT

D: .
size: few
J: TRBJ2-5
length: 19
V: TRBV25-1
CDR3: CASSEFLGLASSAQETQYF
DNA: TGTGCCAGCAGTGAATTCCTCGGTCTTGCTTCTAGCGCCCAAGAGACCCAGTACTTC

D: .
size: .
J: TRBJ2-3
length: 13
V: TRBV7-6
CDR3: CASSLFGTDTQYF
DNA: TGTGCCAGCAGCTTATTTGGCACAGATACGCAGTATTTT

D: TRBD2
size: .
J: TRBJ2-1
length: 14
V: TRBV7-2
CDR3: CASSWLAGAQEQFF
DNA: TGTGCCAGCAGCTGGCTAGCGGGAGCTCAAGAGCAGTTCTTC

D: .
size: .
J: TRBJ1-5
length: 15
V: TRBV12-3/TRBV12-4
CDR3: CASSLRWDFNQPQHF
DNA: TGTGCCAGCAGTTTACGCTGGGACTTTAATCAGCCCCAGCATTTT

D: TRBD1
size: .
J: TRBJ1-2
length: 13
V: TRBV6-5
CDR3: CASSYSRGPGYTF
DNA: TGTGCCAGCAGTTACTCGAGGGGGCCTGGCTACACCTTC

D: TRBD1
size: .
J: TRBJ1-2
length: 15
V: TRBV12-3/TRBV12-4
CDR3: CASSQYGQGAGGYTF
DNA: TGTGCCAGCAGTCAGTACGGACAGGGGGCGGGCGGCTACACCTTC

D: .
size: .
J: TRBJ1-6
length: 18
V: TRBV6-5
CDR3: CASSYSRLLSSYNSPLHF
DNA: TGTGCCAGCAGTTACTCCAGGCTGTTGAGCTCCTATAATTCACCCCTCCACTTT

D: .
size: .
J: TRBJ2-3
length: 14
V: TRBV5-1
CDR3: CASSFYRNTDTQYF
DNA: TGCGCCAGCAGCTTCTACAGGAACACAGATACGCAGTATTTT

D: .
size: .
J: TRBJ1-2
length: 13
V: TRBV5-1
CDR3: CASRSGQNYGYTF
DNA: TGCGCCAGCAGGTCAGGACAGAACTATGGCTACACCTTC

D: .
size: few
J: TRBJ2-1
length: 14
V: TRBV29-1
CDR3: CSGRAGQLYNEQFF
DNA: TGCAGCGGACGAGCGGGACAGCTTTACAATGAGCAGTTCTTC

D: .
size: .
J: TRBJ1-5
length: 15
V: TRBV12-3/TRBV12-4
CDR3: CASSFRVGSNQPQHF
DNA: TGTGCCAGCAGTTTCAGGGTAGGAAGCAATCAGCCCCAGCATTTT

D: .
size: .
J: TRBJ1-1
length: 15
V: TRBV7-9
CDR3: CASSFRLKGRTEAFF
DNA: TGTGCCAGCAGCTTTCGTCTGAAGGGGCGCACTGAAGCTTTCTTT

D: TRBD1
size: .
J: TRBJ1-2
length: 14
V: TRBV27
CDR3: CASSLGQGARGYTF
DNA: TGTGCCAGCAGTTTGGGACAGGGGGCGAGGGGCTACACCTTC

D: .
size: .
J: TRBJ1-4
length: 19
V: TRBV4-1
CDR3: CASSQGPGRIWDTNEKLFF
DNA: TGCGCCAGCAGCCAAGGTCCGGGGCGAATATGGGATACTAATGAAAAACTGTTTTTT

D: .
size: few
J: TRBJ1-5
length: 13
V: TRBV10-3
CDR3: CAISQGEDQPQHF
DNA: TGTGCCATCAGTCAGGGTGAGGATCAGCCCCAGCATTTT

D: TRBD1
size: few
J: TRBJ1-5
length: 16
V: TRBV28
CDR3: CASSLGTGFSNQPQHF
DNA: TGTGCCAGCAGTTTAGGGACAGGGTTTAGCAATCAGCCCCAGCATTTT

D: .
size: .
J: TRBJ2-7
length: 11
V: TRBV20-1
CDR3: CSAGDLYEQYF
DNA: TGCAGTGCTGGGGATCTCTACGAGCAGTACTTC